A single TCR beta chain is shown here with its context. Germline CDR1 and CDR2: MRHNA and SNTAGT. CDR3 length: 17 amino acids. V dropped 2 bases and J dropped 4; count of bases not matched to a gene: 4. This sample was included in a study of blood T cell repertoires in COVID-19. Participants spanned ages roughly 18 to 95 years and resided in about 24 US areas. Assay: immunoSEQ multiplex PCR; the TCRdb copy retains only in-frame clones and omits some. The sample carries about 160,000 clones, about 86% recorded once. The sequence was collected from a man aged 50-59 years who had recovered from COVID-19. Sequenced sample: PBMCs or T cells enriched from blood (not recorded which). The chain joins TRBV6-4 to TRBJ2-1; 14 nucleotides agree with TRBD2. The CDR3 coding sequence is TGTGCCAGCAGTGACCGAAGGACTAGCGGGGGGTACAATGAGCAGTTCTTC. Amino acids: CASSDRRTSGGYNEQFF.